Below are 16 T cell receptor beta chains sequenced from a single sample in a study of blood T cell repertoires in COVID-19. Profiling relied on immunoSEQ multiplex PCR, and the TCRdb table lists in-frame clones only, not all of them. The sample has 250,000 to 350,000 clones; 75% to 90% are singletons. Sequenced sample: PBMCs or T cells enriched from blood (not recorded which). These receptor sequences come from a woman in her late teens or twenties who had recovered from COVID-19.

The J gene is TRBJ1-1, the V gene TRBV27; TRBD1 aligns across 11 bases. With V trimmed by 5 bases and J by 7 bases, 12 bases remained unmatched. The CDR3 loop spans 16 amino acids. Germline CDR1 is MNHEY and CDR2 is SMNVEV (reference sequence). The CDR3, as DNA: TGTGCCAGCAGTCGGGACAGGGGGAAGGTCGTGTTTGAAGCTTTCTTT. As protein: CASSRDRGKVVFEAFF.

V usage is TRBV6-5 and J usage is TRBJ1-1; 7 bases agree with TRBD1. The germline V gene encodes CDR1 MNHEY and CDR2 SVGAGI. The CDR3 has 13 amino acids. Germline trimming cut 5 bases from V and 4 bases from J; bases unmatched to any gene: 4. CDR3 region: CASSTYRGTEAFF. CDR3 DNA: TGTGCCAGCAGTACGTACAGGGGCACTGAAGCTTTCTTT.

The chain is built from TRBV2 and TRBJ1-6; unclear D gene. This CDR3 comprises 13 residues. The germline CDR1 and CDR2 sequences are SNHLY and FYNNEI. The germline V and J ends were trimmed by 11 bases and 1 base, with 9 bases remaining between them. CDR3 DNA sequence: TGTGCCGGCGGAAGGTCCTATAATTCACCCCTCCACTTT. It codes for CAGGRSYNSPLHF.

This chain uses TRBV9 with TRBJ1-3, with D unclear. This CDR3 spans 15 amino acids. V was cut by 4 bases and J by 0 bases, with 11 bases left in between. The V gene's germline CDR1 is SGDLS and CDR2 YYNGEE. The CDR3, as DNA: TGTGCCAGCAGCCCGAGATTGCTCTCTGGAAACACCATATATTTT. Translating it yields CASSPRLLSGNTIYF.

The genes are TRBV29-1 and TRBJ1-2; D is unclear. Trimming stripped 5 bases from V and 5 bases from J, with 6 bases between. This CDR3 has 10 residues. Germline V gene sequence: CDR1 SQVTM, CDR2 ANQGSEA. The CDR3 reads CSVSLYGYTF. CDR3 bases: TGCAGCGTTTCCCTTTATGGCTACACCTTC.

This chain uses TRBV28 with TRBJ1-2; D is undetermined. Germline CDR1 MDHEN, CDR2 SYDVKM. With 10 bases removed from V and 2 bases from J, the gap between germline ends came to 17 bases. The CDR3 spans 14 residues. CDR3 nucleotides: TGTGCCACCCAGAGGGCAGGAGCCAACTATGGCTACACCTTC. Protein sequence: CATQRAGANYGYTF.

This clone occurred once. V usage is TRBV7-8 and J usage is TRBJ2-3; TRBD1 matches at 8 bases. CDR3 length equals 14 residues. The V gene's germline CDR1 is SGHVS and CDR2 FQNEAQ. V was clipped by 5 bases and J by 2 bases; unmatched bases: 3. The CDR3 region has the DNA TGTGCCAGCAGCCAGGGGGCCTCCACAGATACGCAGTATTTT. Protein sequence: CASSQGASTDTQYF.

This clone was detected only once. The V and J genes are TRBV9 and TRBJ1-3, with 7 bases fitting TRBD1. Germline V CDR1 and CDR2: SGDLS, YYNGEE. This CDR3 is 14 amino acids long. J lost 4 bases, V lost 3 bases, and 4 bases had no gene match. CDR3 bases: TGTGCCAGCAGCGAGACAGGGCAAGGAAACACCATATATTTT. Translation gives CASSETGQGNTIYF.

The chain couples TRBV12-3 or TRBV12-4 to TRBJ1-2; 7 bases are shared with TRBD1. J gave up 6 bases and V 2 bases, and 3 bases lay outside the gene matches. The CDR3 sequence is 13 residues long. In nucleotides, the CDR3 is TGTGCCAGCAGTTTAACAGGGGTCAATGGCTACACCTTC. As protein: CASSLTGVNGYTF.

This sequence joins TRBV28 and TRBJ1-2; no clear D gene. This CDR3 contains 11 residues. Trimming shortened V by 5 bases and J by 5 bases, and 6 bases separated the two germline ends. From germline, CDR1 is MDHEN and CDR2 SYDVKM. The CDR3 nucleotides read TGTGCCAGCAGTCCAGATTATGGCTACACCTTC. This encodes CASSPDYGYTF.

This rearrangement joins TRBV11-2 to TRBJ2-3, with D possibly TRBD2 on 5 matching bases. Germline-derived CDR1 and CDR2 are SGHAT and FQNNGV. The V and J ends lost 3 bases and 6 bases respectively, with 7 bases between them. The CDR3 runs 12 residues. The CDR3 bases are TGTGCCAGCAGCTTTAGCGCCGATACGCAGTATTTT. Translating gives CASSFSADTQYF.

The J gene is TRBJ1-5, the V gene TRBV11-2; TRBD1 might be the D (5 bases). There are 14 residues in the CDR3. CDR1 and CDR2 (germline): SGHAT, FQNNGV. V gave up 5 bases and J gave up 0 bases, with 8 bases separating them. The CDR3 region is CASSRQYSNQPQHF. CDR3 DNA sequence: TGTGCCAGCAGCCGACAGTATAGCAATCAGCCCCAGCATTTT.

This clone has a single count. The chain links TRBV4-1 to TRBJ2-1, with 7 bases fitting TRBD2. Germline CDR1 is MGHRA and CDR2 is YSYEKL. The CDR3 runs 11 residues. The ends lost 6 bases at V and 13 bases at J; junction bases unmatched: 6. DNA of the CDR3: TGCGCCAGCAGAGGGAGGGGTTTACAGTTCTTC. Amino acid sequence: CASRGRGLQFF.

This sequence joins TRBV12-3 or TRBV12-4 and TRBJ1-1, with 8 bases matching TRBD1. Germline trimming cut 4 bases from V and 5 bases from J; bases unmatched to any gene: 3. This CDR3 is built from 13 residues. CDR3 coding DNA: TGTGCCAGCAGTTGGACAGGGTTGACTGAAGCTTTCTTT. Residues: CASSWTGLTEAFF.

The chain has TRBV9 and TRBJ2-7; 8 bases fit TRBD2. Germline V gene sequence: CDR1 SGDLS, CDR2 YYNGEE. The CDR3 totals 16 residues. The ends lost 0 bases at V and 0 bases at J; junction bases unmatched: 5. CDR3 sequence: CASSVGTGGSSYEQYF. The CDR3, as DNA: TGTGCCAGCAGCGTAGGAACGGGGGGGAGCTCCTACGAGCAGTACTTC.

The V and J genes are TRBV11-3 and TRBJ1-4; unclear D gene. Germline loops: CDR1 SGHNT, CDR2 YENEEA. V shed 1 base and J shed 7 bases, with 10 bases lying between them. The CDR3 is 14 amino acids. The CDR3 loop reads CASSLAGIGEKLFF. The CDR3, as DNA: TGTGCCAGCAGCTTAGCAGGTATTGGTGAAAAACTGTTTTTT.